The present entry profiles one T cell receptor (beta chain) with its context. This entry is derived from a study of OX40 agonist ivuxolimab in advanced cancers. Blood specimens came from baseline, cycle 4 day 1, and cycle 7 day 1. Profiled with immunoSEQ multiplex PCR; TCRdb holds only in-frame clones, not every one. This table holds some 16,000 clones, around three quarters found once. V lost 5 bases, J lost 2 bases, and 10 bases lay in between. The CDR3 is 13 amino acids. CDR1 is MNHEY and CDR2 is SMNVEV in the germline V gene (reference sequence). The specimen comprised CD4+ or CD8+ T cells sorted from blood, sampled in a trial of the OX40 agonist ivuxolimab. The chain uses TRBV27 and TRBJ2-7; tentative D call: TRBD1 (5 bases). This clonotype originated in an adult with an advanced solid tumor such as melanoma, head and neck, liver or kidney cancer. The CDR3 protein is CASSRTPTYEQYF. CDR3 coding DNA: TGTGCCAGCAGTAGGACACCAACCTACGAGCAGTACTTC.